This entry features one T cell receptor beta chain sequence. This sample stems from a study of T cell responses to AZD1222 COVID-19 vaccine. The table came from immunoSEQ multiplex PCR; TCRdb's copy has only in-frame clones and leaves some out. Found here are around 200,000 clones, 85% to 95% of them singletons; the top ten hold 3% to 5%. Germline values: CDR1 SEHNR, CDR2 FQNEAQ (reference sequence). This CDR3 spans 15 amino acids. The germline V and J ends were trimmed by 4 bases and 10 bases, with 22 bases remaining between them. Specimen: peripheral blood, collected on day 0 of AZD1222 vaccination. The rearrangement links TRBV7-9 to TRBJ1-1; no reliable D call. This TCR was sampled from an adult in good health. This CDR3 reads CASSSGQLQTGGAFF. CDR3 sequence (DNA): TGTGCCAGCAGCTCCGGGCAACTTCAGACGGGTGGAGCTTTCTTT.